This is a list of T cell receptor beta chains from one sample in a study of low-dose radiotherapy and immunotherapy resistance in tumors. One entry per CDR3 protein results from TCRdb running MiXCR on the reads. This sample has roughly 100,000 distinct CDR3 sequences, with roughly 20% found just once. The sequencing used PBMCs, collected after low-dose radiotherapy plus immunotherapy. The origin of the receptors is a female donor with ovarian cancer. Each CDR3 is given with its conserved first and last residue. Each record gives: V gene, D gene, clone size, J gene, CDR3 protein, CDR3 DNA. A D gene is named only where the DNA matches it firmly. Clone size is shown for a subset of rows, as once, few, many or a class of expanded clone.

V gene: TRBV19; D gene: TRBD1; clone size: few; J gene: TRBJ2-1; CDR3 protein: CASSIVAGGTVNEQFF; CDR3 DNA: TGTGCCAGTAGTATAGTTGCAGGGGGCACGGTAAATGAGCAGTTCTTC
V gene: TRBV4-1; D gene: NA; clone size: NA; J gene: TRBJ2-1; CDR3 protein: CASSQASVPPGRKVF; CDR3 DNA: TGCGCCAGCAGCCAAGCTTCGGTCCCACCCGGGCGAAAGGTCTTC
V gene: TRBV5-1; D gene: TRBD1; clone size: NA; J gene: TRBJ2-7; CDR3 protein: CASSGGTEDWGIYEQYF; CDR3 DNA: TGCGCCAGCAGCGGTGGGACAGAAGACTGGGGCATATACGAGCAGTACTTC
V gene: TRBV29-1; D gene: TRBD1; clone size: many; J gene: TRBJ2-1; CDR3 protein: CSVANRGPGEQFF; CDR3 DNA: TGCAGCGTTGCAAACAGGGGTCCCGGTGAGCAGTTCTTC
V gene: TRBV28; D gene: NA; clone size: NA; J gene: TRBJ2-1; CDR3 protein: CASSLSAGANEQFF; CDR3 DNA: TGTGCCAGCAGTTTATCGGCGGGGGCCAATGAGCAGTTCTTC
V gene: TRBV11-3; D gene: TRBD2; clone size: many; J gene: TRBJ2-1; CDR3 protein: CATLPLAGSYNEQFF; CDR3 DNA: TGTGCCACGCTCCCTCTAGCGGGGTCCTACAATGAGCAGTTCTTC
V gene: TRBV5-4; D gene: NA; clone size: many; J gene: TRBJ2-1; CDR3 protein: CASSLDSSNYNEQFF; CDR3 DNA: TGTGCCAGCAGCCTCGACTCCTCCAACTACAATGAGCAGTTCTTC
V gene: TRBV20-1; D gene: TRBD2; clone size: many; J gene: TRBJ2-7; CDR3 protein: CSAINPGGKFSYEQYF; CDR3 DNA: TGCAGTGCTATCAATCCGGGGGGGAAGTTCTCCTACGAGCAGTACTTC
V gene: TRBV28; D gene: TRBD2; clone size: many; J gene: TRBJ2-3; CDR3 protein: CASSSIAGWGWTSTDTQYF; CDR3 DNA: TGTGCCAGCAGTTCAATAGCGGGGTGGGGTTGGACTAGCACAGATACGCAGTATTTT
V gene: TRBV14; D gene: TRBD2; clone size: NA; J gene: TRBJ2-1; CDR3 protein: CASGSGNPHNEQFF; CDR3 DNA: TGTGCCAGCGGGAGCGGGAATCCCCACAATGAGCAGTTCTTC
V gene: TRBV12-5; D gene: NA; clone size: NA; J gene: TRBJ2-3; CDR3 protein: CASGLVFQVPGTDTQYF; CDR3 DNA: TGTGCTAGTGGTTTGGTATTTCAGGTCCCCGGGACAGATACGCAGTATTTT
V gene: TRBV24-1; D gene: NA; clone size: many; J gene: TRBJ2-1; CDR3 protein: CATSLGSGLNEQFF; CDR3 DNA: TGTGCCACCAGTTTGGGATCGGGTTTAAATGAGCAGTTCTTC
V gene: TRBV5-5; D gene: TRBD1; clone size: many; J gene: TRBJ1-5; CDR3 protein: CASSQGTGDQPQHF; CDR3 DNA: TGTGCCAGCAGCCAGGGGACAGGGGATCAGCCCCAGCATTTT
V gene: TRBV29-1; D gene: NA; clone size: many; J gene: TRBJ2-2; CDR3 protein: CSVEAGGPQNTGELFF; CDR3 DNA: TGCAGCGTTGAGGCAGGAGGGCCCCAGAACACCGGGGAGCTGTTTTTT
V gene: TRBV5-1; D gene: NA; clone size: NA; J gene: TRBJ2-7; CDR3 protein: CASSLAGQRYEQYF; CDR3 DNA: TGCGCCAGCAGCTTAGCGGGACAGCGCTACGAGCAGTACTTC
V gene: TRBV29-1; D gene: NA; clone size: many; J gene: TRBJ2-3; CDR3 protein: CSGGAGNPDTQYF; CDR3 DNA: TGCAGCGGGGGGGCAGGAAATCCAGATACGCAGTATTTT
V gene: TRBV5-1; D gene: TRBD1; clone size: many; J gene: TRBJ2-7; CDR3 protein: CASSPRDRGRDEQYF; CDR3 DNA: TGCGCCAGCAGCCCCCGGGACAGGGGGCGAGACGAGCAGTACTTC
V gene: TRBV12-3/TRBV12-4; D gene: TRBD1; clone size: many; J gene: TRBJ1-3; CDR3 protein: CASSLRGTGPGNTIYF; CDR3 DNA: TGTGCCAGCAGCCTCCGAGGGACAGGGCCTGGAAACACCATATATTTT
V gene: TRBV28; D gene: NA; clone size: many; J gene: TRBJ1-1; CDR3 protein: CASSLLLTNTEAFF; CDR3 DNA: TGTGCCAGCAGTTTATTATTGACGAACACTGAAGCTTTCTTT